Following are 24 T cell receptor beta chains from one sample sequenced in a study of cytomegalovirus exposure and HLA in healthy donors. It was with 60 Vbeta and 13 Jbeta primers that the PCR ran. The table came from immunoSEQ multiplex PCR; TCRdb's copy has only in-frame clones and leaves some out. The table shows around 180,000 clones, with 81% occurring only once. Sample: PBMCs. All receptors derive from a young man in good health and CMV-seronegative.

This chain uses TRBV14 with TRBJ2-7; 9 bases are a match to TRBD2. V dropped 5 bases and J dropped 7; count of bases not matched to a gene: 12. This CDR3 contains 15 residues. CDR1 SGHDN and CDR2 FVKESK come from the germline V gene. Here the CDR3 DNA reads TGTGCCAGCAGCTTCGTCGGGCTAGCGGGGAGGGAGCAGTACTTC. Translated, it gives CASSFVGLAGREQYF. Looking up the rest from reference TRBV14 and TRBJ2-7 gives the full variable domain: EAGVTQFPSHSVIEKGQTVTLRCDPISGHDNLYWYRRVMGKEIKFLLHFVKESKQDESGMPNNRFLAERTGGTYSTLKVQPAELEDSGVYFCASSFVGLAGREQYFGPGTRLTVT.

V usage is TRBV19 and J usage is TRBJ2-1, with 8 bases lining up with TRBD2. V lost 1 base and J lost 2; bases outside the gene matches: 4. This CDR3 has 16 residues. Per the germline V gene, CDR1 is LNHDA and CDR2 is SQIVND (reference sequence). The CDR3 DNA is TGTGCCAGTAGTATAGCGGGAGGGCTGACCTACAATGAGCAGTTCTTC. Translating it yields CASSIAGGLTYNEQFF.

This chain uses TRBV5-6 with TRBJ1-1; 12 bases line up with TRBD1. The J segment lost 1 base and the V segment lost 4 bases, leaving 5 bases of the junction unmatched. Germline V lookup: CDR1 SGHDT, CDR2 YYEEEE. This CDR3 has 16 residues. This chain's CDR3 is CASSLGTGGGNTEAFF. Here the CDR3 DNA reads TGTGCCAGCAGCCTCGGGACAGGGGGCGGGAACACTGAAGCTTTCTTT.

The genes are TRBV19 and TRBJ1-5, with TRBD1 as a possible D gene (6 bases). Germline V gene sequence: CDR1 LNHDA, CDR2 SQIVND (reference sequence). The CDR3 has 14 amino acids. V lost 5 bases and J lost 6, with 14 bases in between. CDR3 sequence (DNA): TGTGCCAGTAGTGTACACAGGGATGGTCAGCCCCAGCATTTT. This encodes CASSVHRDGQPQHF.

The chain employs TRBV11-2 and TRBJ2-2; the D is unclear. This CDR3 spans 15 amino acids. Germline V gene data show CDR1 as SGHAT and CDR2 as FQNNGV. Trimming took 2 bases from V and 0 from J, leaving 7 bases between them. The CDR3 nucleotides read TGTGCCAGCAGCTTAAACCGGGCGAACACCGGGGAGCTGTTTTTT. This sequence encodes CASSLNRANTGELFF.

This clone was found once. The chain joins TRBV18 to TRBJ2-7; a possible D gene is TRBD2 (7 bases). This CDR3 has 15 residues. The germline CDR1 and CDR2 sequences are KGHSH and LQKENI. Trimming took off 2 bases at V and 3 bases at J, with 14 bases between the two ends. Written as DNA, the CDR3 is TGTGCCAGCTCACCAATCCAGGGGACTAACTACGAGCAGTACTTC. It is translated as CASSPIQGTNYEQYF.

The rearrangement uses TRBV7-2 and TRBJ1-6; a weak D match, TRBD1 (6 bases). Germline CDR1 and CDR2: SGHTA and FQGNSA. V lost 3 bases and J lost 6, with 9 bases in between. The CDR3 has 14 amino acids. Here the CDR3 DNA reads TGTGCCAGCAGCTTTACAGGGACTAATTCACCCCTCCACTTT. Translating gives CASSFTGTNSPLHF.

This clone came up a few times. The gene calls are TRBV18 and TRBJ1-5; maybe TRBD1 (6 bases). Germline V gene lookup returns CDR1 KGHSH and CDR2 LQKENI. The CDR3 is made up of 17 amino acids. Trimming took off 3 bases at V and 4 bases at J, with 19 bases between the two ends. The CDR3: CASSPSAGGTLNQPQHF. The CDR3 DNA sequence: TGTGCCAGCTCACCTTCAGCGGGGGGCACACTTAATCAGCCCCAGCATTTT.

The chain uses TRBV4-2 and TRBJ1-1, with D maybe TRBD1 (6 bases). V was trimmed by 1 base and J by 0 bases, leaving 9 bases between them. The V gene's germline CDR1 is LGHNA and CDR2 YNFKEQ. The CDR3 loop spans 15 amino acids. The CDR3 DNA follows: TGTGCCAGCAGCCAAGCCCCAGGGGTGAACACTGAAGCTTTCTTT. It is translated as CASSQAPGVNTEAFF.

The V call is TRBV18, the J call TRBJ1-5, with D hard to call. The V and J ends lost 4 bases and 6 bases respectively, with 16 bases between them. Germline values: CDR1 KGHSH, CDR2 LQKENI. This CDR3 is 15 amino acids long. CDR3 residues: CASSRRSVGIQPQHF. CDR3 nucleotides: TGTGCCAGCTCACGTCGGTCCGTGGGCATTCAGCCCCAGCATTTT.

The chain uses TRBV11-2 and TRBJ2-1; 8 bases fit TRBD2. The CDR3 has 15 amino acids. The germline V gene encodes CDR1 SGHAT and CDR2 FQNNGV. V was pared by 5 bases and J by 7 bases, with 10 bases of the junction left unmatched. The CDR3 reads CASSQAGGLVNEQFF. Here the CDR3 DNA reads TGTGCCAGCAGCCAGGCGGGGGGCCTTGTAAATGAGCAGTTCTTC.

The table lists this clone with a few counts. This chain uses TRBV11-1 with TRBJ1-4, with 10 bases aligning to TRBD1. This CDR3 contains 15 residues. The V segment lost 5 bases and the J segment 6 bases; nucleotides outside the gene matches: 6. The germline gives CDR1 SGHAT, CDR2 FQDESV (reference sequence). The CDR3 protein is CASSTRTGGYEKLFF. The CDR3, as DNA: TGTGCCAGCAGCACCAGGACAGGGGGTTATGAAAAACTGTTTTTT.

This sequence joins TRBV9 and TRBJ1-1; 8 nucleotides agree with TRBD1. Germline V lookup: CDR1 SGDLS, CDR2 YYNGEE. With V trimmed by 0 bases and J by 8 bases, 9 bases remained unmatched. The CDR3 is made up of 15 amino acids. The CDR3 DNA is TGTGCCAGCAGCGTAGGGACAGGGAGTTTATCCGAAGCTTTCTTT. Translated: CASSVGTGSLSEAFF.

This chain uses TRBV7-3 with TRBJ2-1; no clear D gene. CDR1 and CDR2 (germline): SGHTA, FQGTGA. V lost 1 base, J lost 0 bases, and 16 bases lay in between. The CDR3 covers 18 residues. The CDR3 loop is CASSLKADSSSSYNEQFF. The CDR3 nucleotides are TGTGCCAGCAGCTTAAAGGCCGACTCCTCTAGCTCCTACAATGAGCAGTTCTTC.

The DNA of the CDR3 is TGCGCCAGCAGCCAAAAGCGGGGGCCTTACAATGAGCAGTTCTTC. Protein sequence: CASSQKRGPYNEQFF. The chain links TRBV4-3 to TRBJ2-1; the match to TRBD2 covers 8 bases. The CDR3 contains 15 residues. V lost 2 bases to trimming and J lost 4 bases; unmatched junction nucleotides: 4. The V gene's germline CDR1 is LGHNA and CDR2 YSLEER.

The CDR3 DNA follows: TGTGCCAGCACCGCAGGGGGGTTGGGCAATCAGCCCCAGCATTTT. It yields the protein CASTAGGLGNQPQHF. The chain uses TRBV7-2 and TRBJ1-5; 7 bases are shared with TRBD1. The CDR3 has 15 amino acids. Per the germline V gene, CDR1 is SGHTA and CDR2 is FQGNSA. Trimming took 7 bases from V and 2 from J; bases not matched to a gene: 8.

V and J are TRBV30 and TRBJ2-7, with unresolved D. V lost 2 bases to trimming and J lost 2 bases, with 4 bases between them. In germline, CDR1 is GTSNPN, CDR2 SVGIG (reference sequence). There are 11 residues in the CDR3. CDR3 sequence reads: CAWSPAYEQYF. DNA of the CDR3: TGTGCCTGGAGTCCAGCCTACGAGCAGTACTTC.

The rearrangement uses TRBV5-5 and TRBJ2-7; tentatively, D is TRBD1 (5 bases). Germline CDR1 and CDR2: SGHKS and YYEKEE (reference sequence). Trimming took 4 bases from V and 2 from J, leaving 13 bases between them. This CDR3 contains 14 residues. In DNA, the CDR3 is TGTGCCAGCAGCCTCGACAGTCGTACCTACGAGCAGTACTTC. Translating gives CASSLDSRTYEQYF. Full variable domain (remainder filled in from reference TRBV5-5 and TRBJ2-7): DAGVTQSPTHLIKTRGQQVTLRCSPISGHKSVSWYQQVLGQGPQFIFQYYEKEERGRGNFPDRFSARQFPNYSSELNVNALLLGDSALYLCASSLDSRTYEQYFGPGTRLTVT.

This chain joins TRBV2 and TRBJ1-1, with TRBD1 identical over 10 bases. Germline V gene sequence: CDR1 SNHLY, CDR2 FYNNEI. There are 17 residues in the CDR3. Germline trimming cut 11 bases from V and 3 bases from J; bases unmatched to any gene: 18. The CDR3 is CAARALDRGREDTEAFF. The DNA of the CDR3 is TGTGCCGCAAGGGCCCTCGACAGGGGGCGTGAGGACACTGAAGCTTTCTTT.

The CDR3 protein is CASSEIEDQPQHF. The CDR3 DNA is TGTGCCAGCAGTGAAATAGAGGATCAGCCCCAGCATTTT. V and J are TRBV6-1 and TRBJ1-5; D is unclear. There are 13 residues in the CDR3. Germline-derived CDR1 and CDR2 are MNHNS and SASEGT. V dropped 2 bases and J dropped 5 bases, with 7 bases sitting between them.

This chain uses TRBV10-1 with TRBJ2-3; 8 bases agree with TRBD2. This CDR3 is built from 17 residues. Germline CDR1 WNHNN, CDR2 SYGVQD (reference sequence). V dropped 0 bases and J dropped 2; count of bases not matched to a gene: 7. CDR3 nucleotide sequence: TGCGCCAGCAGTGAGTCGATCGGCGGGGGGATCACAGATACGCAGTATTTT. Protein sequence: CASSESIGGGITDTQYF.

This clone has just a few counts. The chain carries TRBV6-1 and TRBJ2-5, with 9 bases lining up with TRBD2. With V trimmed by 2 bases and J by 5 bases, 6 bases remained unmatched. CDR3 length: 15 residues. Germline V gives CDR1 MNHNS, CDR2 SASEGT. CDR3 amino acids: CASSEIAGAGETQYF. The CDR3, as DNA: TGTGCCAGCAGTGAAATAGCGGGAGCAGGGGAGACCCAGTACTTC.

The V call is TRBV7-3, the J call TRBJ2-3; unclear D gene. The CDR3 extends over 15 amino acids. Trimming pared 1 base from V and 0 bases from J, leaving 8 bases between. Germline values: CDR1 SGHTA, CDR2 FQGTGA. The DNA for the CDR3 is TGTGCCAGCAGCTTAAGAGGCTCTAGCACAGATACGCAGTATTTT. It yields the protein CASSLRGSSTDTQYF.

The chain recombines TRBV5-6 with TRBJ2-7, with a tentative D call TRBD1 (6 bases). The CDR3 has 13 residues. V was shortened by 4 bases and J by 3 bases, with 11 bases between the two germline ends. Germline CDR1 SGHDT, CDR2 YYEEEE. The CDR3 loop reads CASSLQGIYEQYF. The CDR3 DNA follows: TGTGCCAGCAGCCTGCAGGGGATCTACGAGCAGTACTTC. The whole variable domain, remainder taken from reference TRBV5-6 and TRBJ2-7, is DAGVTQSPTHLIKTRGQQVTLRCSPKSGHDTVSWYQQALGQGPQFIFQYYEEEERQRGNFPDRFSGHQFPNYSSELNVNALLLGDSALYLCASSLQGIYEQYFGPGTRLTVT.